One sample yielded the 22 T cell receptor beta chains listed below, sequenced in a study of CD8+CD57+ T cells in acquired aplastic anemia (dated by TCRdb to the late 2010s). Sequencing was carried out with an Illumina HiSeq 2000. TCR beta VDJ combination and CDR3 sequence profiling used genomic DNA as the template. TCRdb reworked the public reads: Q25 trimming with fastp, MiXCR clone assembly, productive beta chains retained. Here each entry gathers all rows of one CDR3 protein and keeps the most common genes and DNA. The sample table holds some 120,000 distinct CDR3 sequences, of which about 40% were seen once. Clones ranked in the top ten supply over 2% of the sample. The patients picked for sequencing were ones in whom flow cytometry had shown an expansion of CD8+CD57+ cells. Input material: sorted CD4+, CD8+, or CD8+CD57+ T cells (not recorded which) from PBMCs. These receptors were obtained from a human donor with aplastic anemia.

This chain joins TRBV19 and TRBJ1-3; D uncertain. Deletions cut 5 bases from V and 0 bases from J, with 8 bases between. CDR1 is LNHDA and CDR2 is SQIVND in the germline V gene (reference sequence). The CDR3 runs to 14 residues. The CDR3 reads CASSRETSGNTIYF. The CDR3 nucleotides are TGTGCCAGTAGTCGGGAGACCTCTGGAAACACCATATATTTT.

This clonotype was detected once. This chain uses TRBV19 with TRBJ1-3; D might be TRBD1 (5 bases). This CDR3 is 14 amino acids long. The V end was cut by 3 bases, the J end by 5 bases, with 11 bases between. Germline V gives CDR1 LNHDA, CDR2 SQIVND (reference sequence). The CDR3 loop reads CASSIGAGRNTIYF. CDR3 DNA: TGTGCCAGTAGTATTGGGGCAGGGAGAAACACCATATATTTT.

This clonotype was seen many times. The rearrangement joins TRBV5-1 to TRBJ2-7, with no clear D. Per germline, CDR1 SGHRS and CDR2 YFSETQ. CDR3 length equals 18 residues. With 4 bases removed from V and 0 bases from J, the gap between germline ends came to 23 bases. For the CDR3, the DNA is TGCGCCAGCAGCCCTGGTCCGAGCTCAGGACGATTCTCCTACGAGCAGTACGTC. Protein sequence: CASSPGPSSGRFSYEQYV.

This clonotype was counted between two and nine times. This chain links TRBV10-3 with TRBJ2-3, with 12 bases fitting TRBD2. CDR1 ENHRY and CDR2 SYGVKD come from the germline V gene. The CDR3 runs 20 residues. V lost 0 bases and J lost 4; bases outside the gene matches: 14. Here the CDR3 DNA reads TGTGCCATCAGTGAGTCTTTGACGTCCCTAGCGGGGGGGCCCGCAGATACGCAGTATTTT. Protein sequence: CAISESLTSLAGGPADTQYF.

This clonotype was counted many times. Here the CDR3 DNA reads TGTGCCAGCAGCAGGGTAAGGGACGAGCAGTACTTC. Its translation is CASSRVRDEQYF. The rearrangement uses TRBV6-2 or TRBV6-3 and TRBJ2-7; D possibly corresponds to TRBD1 (5 bases). CDR3 length equals 12 residues. V shed 6 bases and J shed 5 bases, with 11 bases lying between them. Germline V CDR1 and CDR2: MNHEY, SVGEGT.

This clonotype came up many times. The chain is built from TRBV15 and TRBJ2-1; D unclear. Trimming removed 0 bases at V and 0 bases at J, with 18 bases between. CDR3 size: 19 residues. Looked up from germline, CDR1 is LNHNV and CDR2 is YYDKDF (reference sequence). CDR3 sequence: CATSRDPPTATSSYNEQFF. The CDR3 DNA sequence: TGTGCCACCAGCAGAGATCCCCCCACAGCAACCAGCTCCTACAATGAGCAGTTCTTC.

The chain couples TRBV11-2 to TRBJ1-5; TRBD1 matches 8 bases. There are 17 residues in the CDR3. Germline CDR1 and CDR2: SGHAT and FQNNGV. V was pared by 1 base and J by 7 bases, with 12 bases of the junction left unmatched. CDR3 nucleotide sequence: TGTGCCAGCAGCTTAGTGGGGCAGGGGGCTTTGTGGCAGCCCCAGCATTTT. It translates to CASSLVGQGALWQPQHF.

The V gene is TRBV6-1, the J gene TRBJ1-6, with D uncertain. V dropped 5 bases and J dropped 8 bases, with 7 bases sitting between them. This CDR3 region has 12 residues. CDR1 and CDR2 (germline): MNHNS, SASEGT. CDR3 in amino acids: CASSPRYSPLHF. CDR3 nucleotides: TGTGCCAGCAGTCCTAGGTATTCACCCCTCCACTTT.

A word on this clonotype: Just one base apart from a much larger clone, this may be a read error. V usage is TRBV19 and J usage is TRBJ2-4, with D perhaps given as TRBD1 or TRBD2 (7 bases each). The length of the CDR3 is 15 residues. V lost 8 bases and J lost 1, with 15 bases in between. Per the germline V gene, CDR1 is LNHDA and CDR2 is SQIVND (reference sequence). The CDR3 here is CASSQGGEAKNIQYF. The CDR3 region has the DNA TGTGCCAGTTCCCAGGGGGGGGAGGCCAAAAACATTCAGTACTTC.

A note on this clonotype: This may be a read error, as it is one base from a much larger clone. V gene TRBV15 combines with J gene TRBJ2-1; D possibly corresponds to TRBD1 (5 bases). Germline lookup yields CDR1 LNHNV and CDR2 YYDKDF (reference sequence). The ends were cut back, 3 bases at V and 10 bases at J, with 10 bases in the middle. The CDR3 loop spans 12 amino acids. The CDR3 nucleotides read TGTGCCACCAGCAGCGGACAAGACGAGCAGTTCTTC. It is translated as CATSSGQDEQFF. The whole variable domain, filled in from reference TRBV15 and TRBJ2-1, reads DAMVIQNPRYQVTQFGKPVTLSCSQTLNHNVMYWYQQKSSQAPKLLFHYYDKDFNNEADTPDNFQSRRPNTSFCFLDIRSPGLGDTAMYLCATSSGQDEQFFGPGTRLTVL.

The chain employs TRBV4-2 and TRBJ2-2; 9 bases map to TRBD2. The CDR3 has 17 residues. Germline CDR1 and CDR2: LGHNA and YNFKEQ. The V gene end was trimmed by 0 bases and the J gene end by 4 bases; junction bases not matched to a gene: 6. The CDR3 region is CASSQDWRGGITGELFF. CDR3 nucleotide sequence: TGTGCCAGCAGCCAAGATTGGCGGGGGGGAATCACCGGGGAGCTGTTTTTT.

This clonotype was seen ten or more times. The chain employs TRBV5-6 and TRBJ1-2; the match to TRBD1 covers 9 bases. V lost 3 bases, J lost 5 bases, and 5 bases stayed unmatched. This CDR3 comprises 14 residues. Germline CDR1 SGHDT, CDR2 YYEEEE. As DNA, the CDR3 is TGTGCCAGCAGCTCCACAGGGGGCGGGTATGGCTACACCTTC. Encoded protein: CASSSTGGGYGYTF.

The chain recombines TRBV3-1 with TRBJ1-6; 9 nucleotides match TRBD1. Looked up from germline, CDR1 is LGHDT and CDR2 is YNNKEL (reference sequence). CDR3 length: 17 residues. CDR3 residues: CRPEQGALSSYNSPLHF. CDR3 nucleotides: TGTCGCCCTGAACAGGGGGCCCTAAGCTCCTATAATTCACCCCTCCACTTT.

At least ten counts were recorded for this clonotype. The V and J genes are TRBV7-9 and TRBJ2-1, with TRBD2 matching 10 bases. Trimming at V came to 5 bases and at J to 7 bases, leaving 8 bases not matched to a gene. The CDR3 has 15 residues. Germline lookup yields CDR1 SEHNR and CDR2 FQNEAQ (reference sequence). CDR3 in DNA: TGTGCCAGCAGCCGGGGAGCGGGGGGGCTTAATGAGCAGTTCTTC. This gives the protein CASSRGAGGLNEQFF.

V and J are TRBV24-1 and TRBJ1-4; 12 positions match TRBD1. Germline V gene lookup returns CDR1 KGHDR and CDR2 SFDVKD. The junction had 9 bases not matched to a gene; V was cut back by 4 bases and J by 7 bases. This CDR3 has 17 residues. The CDR3: CATSDLPGQGAGEKLFF. In DNA, the CDR3 is TGTGCCACCAGTGACCTGCCGGGACAGGGGGCCGGTGAAAAACTGTTTTTT.

In its sample, this clonotype was seen many times. The chain has TRBV7-9 and TRBJ1-3; TRBD1 aligns across 9 bases. V dropped 3 bases and J dropped 0; count of bases not matched to a gene: 9. The CDR3 is 18 amino acids. The germline CDR1 and CDR2 sequences are SEHNR and FQNEAQ (reference sequence). CDR3 DNA sequence: TGTGCCAGCAGCTTTAGACAGGGGGTAACCTCCTCTGGAAACACCATATATTTT. It encodes CASSFRQGVTSSGNTIYF.

The sample holds many counts of this clonotype. The chain joins TRBV7-2 to TRBJ1-1; no definite D call. This CDR3 is 14 amino acids long. Looked up from germline, CDR1 is SGHTA and CDR2 is FQGNSA. Between the trimmed V and J ends, which lost 5 bases and 0 bases, there was a span of 10 bases. The CDR3 sequence: CASSPSWVNTEAFF. The CDR3 DNA follows: TGTGCCAGCAGCCCCTCTTGGGTGAACACTGAAGCTTTCTTT.

This clonotype was detected a few times. The chain uses TRBV9 and TRBJ2-7; no reliable D call. V gave up 10 bases and J gave up 3 bases, with 14 bases separating them. This CDR3 contains 12 residues. CDR1 and CDR2 from the germline V gene are SGDLS and YYNGEE. For the CDR3, the DNA is TGTGCCGCACAAGGAAGCCGCTACGAGCAGTACGTC. It is translated as CAAQGSRYEQYV.

With regard to this clonotype: At one of its ends the junction is not consistent with the germline gene, which may arise from a read error. The chain links TRBV2 to TRBJ1-3; D is uncertain. The length of the CDR3 is 14 residues. The germline V gene encodes CDR1 SNHLY and CDR2 FYNNEI. For the CDR3, the DNA is TGTGTCAGCAGTGAGGACGGCTCTGGAAACACCATATATTTT. Amino acid sequence: CVSSEDGSGNTIYF.

The V and J genes are TRBV9 and TRBJ1-1; unclear D gene. The V gene lost 0 bases and the J gene lost 4 bases, with 16 bases spanning the gap. This CDR3 has 16 residues. The germline gives CDR1 SGDLS, CDR2 YYNGEE. Here the CDR3 reads CASSVGPGRTPTEAFF. CDR3 sequence (DNA): TGTGCCAGCAGCGTAGGGCCCGGGAGGACCCCCACTGAAGCTTTCTTT.

In its sample, this clonotype was seen many times. The chain combines TRBV19 with TRBJ1-5; perhaps TRBD1 as D (5 bases). Germline CDR1 and CDR2: LNHDA and SQIVND (reference sequence). The CDR3 length is 19 residues. Trimming stripped 5 bases from V and 7 bases from J, with 30 bases between. The CDR3 spells CASSFTRYRGRGPYQPQHF. The DNA of the CDR3 is TGTGCCAGTAGTTTTACCCGATATCGTGGGAGGGGTCCTTACCAGCCCCAGCATTTT.

Of note for this clonotype: A junction end diverges from the germline sequence, so it may reflect a read error. The J gene is TRBJ1-1, the V gene TRBV29-1, with 8 bases that match TRBD1. The CDR3 is made up of 11 amino acids. Germline V gene lookup returns CDR1 SQVTM and CDR2 ANQGSEA. This CDR3 is CGVVQGDGAFF. The CDR3 bases are TGCGGCGTCGTACAGGGGGATGGAGCTTTCTTT.